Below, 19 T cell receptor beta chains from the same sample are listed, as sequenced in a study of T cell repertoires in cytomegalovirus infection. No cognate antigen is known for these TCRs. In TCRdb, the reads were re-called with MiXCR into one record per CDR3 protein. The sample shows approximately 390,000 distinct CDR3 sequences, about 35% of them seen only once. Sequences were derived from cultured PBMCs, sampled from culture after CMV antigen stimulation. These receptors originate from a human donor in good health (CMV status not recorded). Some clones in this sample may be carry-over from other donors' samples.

The CDR3: CASSPFNTLAKNIQYF. The CDR3, as DNA: TGTGCCAGCTCACCATTTAACACTCTAGCCAAAAACATTCAGTACTTC. The V call is TRBV18, the J call TRBJ2-4; D remains ambiguous. Trimming stripped 2 bases from V and 0 bases from J, with 11 bases between. The CDR3 covers 16 residues. CDR1 KGHSH and CDR2 LQKENI come from the germline V gene.

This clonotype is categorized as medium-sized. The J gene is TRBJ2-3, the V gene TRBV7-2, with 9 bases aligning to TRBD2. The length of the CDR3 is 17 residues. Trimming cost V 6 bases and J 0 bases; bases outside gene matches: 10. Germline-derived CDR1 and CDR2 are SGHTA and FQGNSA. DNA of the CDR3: TGTGCCAGCAGACCAGATATAGCGGGAGCCAGCACAGATACGCAGTATTTT. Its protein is CASRPDIAGASTDTQYF.

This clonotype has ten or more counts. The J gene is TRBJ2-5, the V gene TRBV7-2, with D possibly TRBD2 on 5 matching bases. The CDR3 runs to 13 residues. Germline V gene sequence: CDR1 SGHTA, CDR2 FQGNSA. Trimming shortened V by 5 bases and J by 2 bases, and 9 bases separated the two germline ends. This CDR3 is CASSGSKQETQYF. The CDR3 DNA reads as TGTGCCAGCAGCGGGAGCAAGCAAGAGACCCAGTACTTC.

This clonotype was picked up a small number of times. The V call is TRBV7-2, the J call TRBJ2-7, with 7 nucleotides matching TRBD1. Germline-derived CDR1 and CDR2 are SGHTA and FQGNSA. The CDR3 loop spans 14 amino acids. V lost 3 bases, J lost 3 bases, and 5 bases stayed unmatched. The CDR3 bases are TGTGCCAGCAGCTTGGGACAGAGAGTCTACGAGCAGTACGTC. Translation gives CASSLGQRVYEQYV.

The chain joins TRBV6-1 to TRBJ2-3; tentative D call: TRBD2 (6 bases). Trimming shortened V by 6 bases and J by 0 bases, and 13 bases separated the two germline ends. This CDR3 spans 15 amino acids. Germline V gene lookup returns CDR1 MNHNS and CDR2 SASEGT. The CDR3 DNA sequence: TGTGCCAGCAGGGGGGGAGTGAGGAGCACAGATACGCAGTATTTT. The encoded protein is CASRGGVRSTDTQYF.

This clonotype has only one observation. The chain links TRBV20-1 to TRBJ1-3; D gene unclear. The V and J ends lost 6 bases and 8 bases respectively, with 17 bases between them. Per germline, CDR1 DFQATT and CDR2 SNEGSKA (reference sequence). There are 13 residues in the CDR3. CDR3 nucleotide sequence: TGCAGTGCACTAAGACCAGGAAGCGACACCATATATTTT. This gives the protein CSALRPGSDTIYF.

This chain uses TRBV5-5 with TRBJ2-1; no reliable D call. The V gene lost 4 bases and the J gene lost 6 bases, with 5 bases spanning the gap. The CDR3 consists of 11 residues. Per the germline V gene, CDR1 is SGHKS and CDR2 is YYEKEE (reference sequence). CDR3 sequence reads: CASSVINEQFF. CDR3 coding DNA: TGTGCCAGCAGCGTTATCAATGAGCAGTTCTTC. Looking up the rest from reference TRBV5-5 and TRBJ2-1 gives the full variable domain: DAGVTQSPTHLIKTRGQQVTLRCSPISGHKSVSWYQQVLGQGPQFIFQYYEKEERGRGNFPDRFSARQFPNYSSELNVNALLLGDSALYLCASSVINEQFFGPGTRLTVL.

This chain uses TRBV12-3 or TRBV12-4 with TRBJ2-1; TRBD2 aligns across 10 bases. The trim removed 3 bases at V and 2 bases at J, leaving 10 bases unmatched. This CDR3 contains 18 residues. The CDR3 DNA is TGTGCCAGCAGTTTCCTAAGCGGGAGGGGACCAACCTACAATGAGCAGTTCTTC. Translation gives CASSFLSGRGPTYNEQFF.

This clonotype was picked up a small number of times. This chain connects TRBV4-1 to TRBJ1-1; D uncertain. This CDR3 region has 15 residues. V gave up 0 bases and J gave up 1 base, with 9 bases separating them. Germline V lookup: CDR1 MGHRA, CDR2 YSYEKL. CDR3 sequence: CASSQERLPNTEAFF. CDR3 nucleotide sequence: TGCGCCAGCAGCCAAGAAAGGCTACCGAACACTGAAGCTTTCTTT.

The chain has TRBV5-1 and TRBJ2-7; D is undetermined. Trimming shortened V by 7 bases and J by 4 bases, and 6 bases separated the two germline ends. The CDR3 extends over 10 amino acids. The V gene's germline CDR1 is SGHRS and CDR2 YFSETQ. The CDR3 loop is CASQTYEQYF. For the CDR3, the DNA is TGCGCCAGCCAGACTTACGAGCAGTACTTC.

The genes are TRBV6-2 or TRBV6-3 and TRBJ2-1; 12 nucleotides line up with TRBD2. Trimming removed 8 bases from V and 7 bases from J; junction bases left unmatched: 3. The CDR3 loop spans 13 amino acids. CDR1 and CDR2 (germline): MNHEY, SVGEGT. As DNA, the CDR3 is TGTGCCAGCCGGACTAGCGGGACAAATGAGCAGTTCTTC. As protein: CASRTSGTNEQFF.

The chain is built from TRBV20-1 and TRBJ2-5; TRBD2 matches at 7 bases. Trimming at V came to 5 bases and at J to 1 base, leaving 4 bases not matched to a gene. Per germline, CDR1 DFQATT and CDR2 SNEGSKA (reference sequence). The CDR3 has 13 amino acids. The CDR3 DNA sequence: TGCAGTGCTGGAGCTAGCGGCCAAGAGACCCAGTACTTC. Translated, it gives CSAGASGQETQYF.

The CDR3, as DNA: TGCAGTGCTAGAGATTCCCCCCGCAGGAAAGAGACCCAGTACTTC. Amino acids: CSARDSPRRKETQYF. This rearrangement joins TRBV20-1 to TRBJ2-5; D not certain. V gave up 0 bases and J gave up 3 bases, with 14 bases separating them. CDR1 is DFQATT and CDR2 is SNEGSKA in the germline V gene (reference sequence). The CDR3 loop spans 15 amino acids.

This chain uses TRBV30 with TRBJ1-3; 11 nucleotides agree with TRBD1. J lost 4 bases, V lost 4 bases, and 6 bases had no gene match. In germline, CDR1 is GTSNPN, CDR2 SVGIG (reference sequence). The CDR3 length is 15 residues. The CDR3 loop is CAWNLDRGHGNTIYF. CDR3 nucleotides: TGTGCCTGGAATTTGGACAGGGGGCACGGAAACACCATATATTTT.

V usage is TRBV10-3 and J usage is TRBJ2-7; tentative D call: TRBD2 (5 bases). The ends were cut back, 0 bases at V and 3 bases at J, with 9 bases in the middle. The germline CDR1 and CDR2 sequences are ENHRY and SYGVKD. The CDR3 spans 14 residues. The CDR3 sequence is CAISESGAFYEQYV. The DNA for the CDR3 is TGTGCCATCAGTGAGTCGGGAGCTTTCTACGAGCAGTACGTC.

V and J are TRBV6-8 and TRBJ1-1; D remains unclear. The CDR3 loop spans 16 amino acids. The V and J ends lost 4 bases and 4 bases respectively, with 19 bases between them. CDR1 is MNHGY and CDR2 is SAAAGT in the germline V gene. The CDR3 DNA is TGTGCCAGCAGTTCCCCGTCGGATAAGTTAGGCACTGAAGCTTTCTTT. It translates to CASSSPSDKLGTEAFF.

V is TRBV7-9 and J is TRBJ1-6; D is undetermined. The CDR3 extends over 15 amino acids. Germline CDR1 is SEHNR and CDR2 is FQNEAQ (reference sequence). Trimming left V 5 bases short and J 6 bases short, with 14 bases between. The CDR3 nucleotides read TGTGCCAGCAGCCCCCTAGAGTTTGGTAATTCACCCCTCCACTTT. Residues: CASSPLEFGNSPLHF.

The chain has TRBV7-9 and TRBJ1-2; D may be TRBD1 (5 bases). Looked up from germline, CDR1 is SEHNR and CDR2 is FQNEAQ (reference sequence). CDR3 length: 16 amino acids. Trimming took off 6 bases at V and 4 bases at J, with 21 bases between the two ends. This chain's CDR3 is CASRSGGGTDVYGYTF. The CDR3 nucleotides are TGTGCCAGCAGGTCCGGGGGGGGAACTGATGTCTATGGCTACACCTTC.

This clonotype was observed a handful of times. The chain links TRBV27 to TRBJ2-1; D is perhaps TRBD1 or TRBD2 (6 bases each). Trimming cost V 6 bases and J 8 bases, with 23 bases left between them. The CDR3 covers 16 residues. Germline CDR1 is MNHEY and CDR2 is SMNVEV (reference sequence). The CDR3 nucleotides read TGTGCCAGCAGCCTCCCCACAGGGATGGGAGGAGATGAGCAGTTCTTC. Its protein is CASSLPTGMGGDEQFF.